The 30 T cell receptor beta chains below come from one sample, sequenced in a study of T cells in localized non-small cell lung cancer. Clones were read by immunoSEQ multiplex PCR, and TCRdb kept only the in-frame ones, dropping some. Seen here are about 46,000 clones, about 86% observed once, and the top ten hold more than 15%. The sequences come from peripheral blood mononuclear cells, collected before any cancer treatment. Receptor source: a man aged 40-75 years with stage III lung adenocarcinoma.

This clone has more than one count but fewer than ten. The rearrangement joins TRBV2 to TRBJ1-5; D not certain. V lost 0 bases to trimming and J lost 11 bases, with 11 bases between them. The length of the CDR3 is 13 residues. Germline V gene data show CDR1 as SNHLY and CDR2 as FYNNEI. The CDR3 region has the DNA TGTGCCAGCAGTGAAGCGGACGGAGGGTCCCAGCATTTT. This codes for CASSEADGGSQHF.

CDR3 region: CASSLRGGAGDTQYF. CDR3 nucleotides: TGTGCCAGCAGCTTACGCGGGGGGGCCGGAGATACGCAGTATTTT. The V gene is TRBV7-2, the J gene TRBJ2-3; TRBD2 agrees at 9 bases. The length of the CDR3 is 15 residues. Germline V lookup: CDR1 SGHTA, CDR2 FQGNSA. Germline trimming cut 2 bases from V and 5 bases from J; bases unmatched to any gene: 5.

The DNA for the CDR3 is TGTGCCAGCAGCGTAGGCGGCAACGCAGGGAGTGAAGCTTTCTTT. Translating gives CASSVGGNAGSEAFF. The J gene is TRBJ1-1, the V gene TRBV27; D might be TRBD1 (5 bases). The CDR3 has 15 amino acids. Per germline, CDR1 MNHEY and CDR2 SMNVEV (reference sequence). Trimming shortened V by 6 bases and J by 7 bases, and 21 bases separated the two germline ends.

This chain connects TRBV14 to TRBJ2-5, with TRBD2 identical over 9 bases. The V gene end was trimmed by 0 bases and the J gene end by 1 base; junction bases not matched to a gene: 9. The V gene's germline CDR1 is SGHDN and CDR2 FVKESK. This CDR3 has 18 amino acids. The CDR3 region is CASSQEYRRRGGQETQYF. Written as DNA, the CDR3 is TGTGCCAGCAGCCAAGAGTATCGGCGGCGGGGGGGCCAAGAGACCCAGTACTTC.

V is TRBV11-3 and J is TRBJ2-7; 9 bases align to TRBD1. The CDR3 covers 15 residues. The V gene end was trimmed by 11 bases and the J gene end by 0 bases; junction bases not matched to a gene: 11. The germline gives CDR1 SGHNT, CDR2 YENEEA. CDR3 protein: CAPRGTGPSSYEQYF. The CDR3 DNA is TGTGCCCCCAGGGGGACAGGGCCGAGCTCCTACGAGCAGTACTTC.

This chain joins TRBV19 and TRBJ2-5, with D unclear. The V end lost 3 bases, the J end lost 1 base, and 12 bases lay between the germline ends. CDR1 and CDR2 (germline): LNHDA, SQIVND (reference sequence). The CDR3 consists of 15 residues. The CDR3, as DNA: TGTGCCAGTAGTATGGGGAAGGGCAGCCAAGAGACCCAGTACTTC. Translated: CASSMGKGSQETQYF.

There are a few counts of this clone. The J gene is TRBJ2-2, the V gene TRBV7-6; no clear D gene. V was trimmed by 3 bases and J by 3 bases, leaving 2 bases between them. The CDR3 has 12 amino acids. Germline CDR1 reads SGHVS; CDR2 reads FNYEAQ. CDR3 protein: CASSFDTGELFF. The CDR3 coding sequence is TGTGCCAGCAGCTTTGACACCGGGGAGCTGTTTTTT.

The rearrangement joins TRBV5-8 to TRBJ1-3; a weak D match, TRBD1 (5 bases). Germline CDR1 SGHTS, CDR2 YDEGEE. The V gene lost 4 bases and the J gene lost 12 bases, with 14 bases spanning the gap. This CDR3 has 12 residues. The CDR3 loop reads CASSPRWGDIYF. CDR3 nucleotides: TGTGCCAGCAGCCCGAGGTGGGGGGACATATATTTT.

This chain connects TRBV9 to TRBJ2-3; D call uncertain. The V gene's germline CDR1 is SGDLS and CDR2 YYNGEE. V was trimmed by 3 bases and J by 0 bases, leaving 11 bases between them. This CDR3 has 15 residues. CDR3 residues: CASSALWASTDTQYF. The CDR3 region has the DNA TGTGCCAGCAGCGCACTTTGGGCCAGCACAGATACGCAGTATTTT.

CDR3 loop: CATSRDLASGSYEQYF. The CDR3 DNA reads as TGTGCCACCAGCAGAGATTTGGCTAGCGGATCCTACGAGCAGTACTTC. This chain uses TRBV15 with TRBJ2-7; 7 bases align to TRBD2. J lost 1 base, V lost 0 bases, and 6 bases had no gene match. The CDR3 spans 16 residues. Germline V gene lookup returns CDR1 LNHNV and CDR2 YYDKDF (reference sequence).

The chain employs TRBV14 and TRBJ2-1; 13 nucleotides agree with TRBD2. V was pared by 4 bases and J by 2 bases, with 8 bases of the junction left unmatched. CDR1 and CDR2 (germline): SGHDN, FVKESK. The CDR3 loop spans 18 amino acids. This chain's CDR3 is CASSPLGLAGAAYNEQFF. The CDR3 DNA reads TGTGCCAGCAGCCCCCTTGGACTAGCGGGGGCCGCCTACAATGAGCAGTTCTTC. The full variable domain, completed using reference TRBV14 and TRBJ2-1, is EAGVTQFPSHSVIEKGQTVTLRCDPISGHDNLYWYRRVMGKEIKFLLHFVKESKQDESGMPNNRFLAERTGGTYSTLKVQPAELEDSGVYFCASSPLGLAGAAYNEQFFGPGTRLTVL.

The V and J genes are TRBV5-1 and TRBJ1-5, with TRBD1 matching 7 bases. The V segment lost 1 base and the J segment 3 bases; nucleotides outside the gene matches: 4. The CDR3 is 15 residues long. Germline-derived CDR1 and CDR2 are SGHRS and YFSETQ. The CDR3 protein is CASSLTQGPNQPQHF. In DNA form, the CDR3 reads TGCGCCAGCAGCTTGACACAGGGGCCCAATCAGCCCCAGCATTTT.

The chain links TRBV2 to TRBJ2-7, with 9 bases that match TRBD1. Per germline, CDR1 SNHLY and CDR2 FYNNEI. Germline trimming cut 4 bases from V and 5 bases from J; bases unmatched to any gene: 6. The CDR3 length is 14 residues. The CDR3: CASSAGQGFHEQYF. CDR3 in DNA: TGTGCCAGCAGTGCGGGACAGGGATTCCACGAGCAGTACTTC. Looking up the rest from reference TRBV2 and TRBJ2-7 gives the full variable domain: EPEVTQTPSHQVTQMGQEVILRCVPISNHLYFYWYRQILGQKVEFLVSFYNNEISEKSEIFDDQFSVERPDGSNFTLKIRSTKLEDSAMYFCASSAGQGFHEQYFGPGTRLTVT.

This clone was detected only once. The chain couples TRBV30 to TRBJ1-6; 9 bases are shared with TRBD1. CDR1 is GTSNPN, CDR2 SVGIG, per germline (reference sequence). Trimming cost V 3 bases and J 7 bases; bases outside gene matches: 16. This CDR3 region has 18 residues. The CDR3 loop reads CAWRDLYRGQGKNSPLHF. CDR3 coding DNA: TGTGCCTGGAGGGACTTATACCGGGGACAGGGCAAAAATTCACCCCTCCACTTT. The whole variable domain, remainder taken from reference TRBV30 and TRBJ1-6, is SQTIHQWPATLVQPVGSPLSLECTVEGTSNPNLYWYRQAAGRGLQLLFYSVGIGQISSEVPQNLSASRPQDRQFILSSKKLLLSDSGFYLCAWRDLYRGQGKNSPLHFGNGTRLTVT.

This rearrangement joins TRBV6-6 to TRBJ2-7; the match to TRBD1 covers 11 bases. Germline-derived CDR1 and CDR2 are MNHNY and SVGAGI (reference sequence). The CDR3 loop spans 15 amino acids. J was trimmed by 2 bases and V by 5 bases; bases with no gene match: 5. The CDR3 sequence: CASSHRDRGTYEQYF. CDR3 in DNA: TGTGCCAGCAGTCACAGGGACAGGGGGACCTACGAGCAGTACTTC.

The rearrangement links TRBV5-1 to TRBJ2-7, with a weak D call TRBD2 (5 bases). V lost 6 bases to trimming and J lost 4 bases, with 14 bases between them. This CDR3 spans 13 amino acids. Germline-derived CDR1 and CDR2 are SGHRS and YFSETQ. The CDR3 nucleotides are TGCGCCAGCAATGTAAGGCCGGGGTACGAGCAGTACTTC. This translates into CASNVRPGYEQYF.

The chain joins TRBV6-6 to TRBJ2-2, with D maybe TRBD2 (6 bases). Germline lookup yields CDR1 MNHNY and CDR2 SVGAGI (reference sequence). The CDR3 has 16 amino acids. V dropped 2 bases and J dropped 7 bases, with 17 bases sitting between them. The CDR3 DNA reads TGTGCCAGCAGTTACCCGACAGCGGGCCCGGACGGGGAGCTGTTTTTT. The encoded protein is CASSYPTAGPDGELFF.

This rearrangement joins TRBV6-6 to TRBJ2-5, with TRBD2 as a possible D gene (6 bases). The end of the DNA aligns better with TRBJ2-7, so the J call may be wrong. The CDR3 has 15 residues. Germline values: CDR1 MNHNY, CDR2 SVGAGI (reference sequence). The CDR3 bases are TGTGCCAGCTTCCTCCTAGGGACTTTCCAGTACGAGCAGTACTTC. Protein sequence: CASFLLGTFQYEQYF.

CDR3 nucleotides: TGTGCCAGCAGTGGACTAGCCGTAGTGTACCAAGAGACCCAGTACTTC. As protein: CASSGLAVVYQETQYF. The chain links TRBV2 to TRBJ2-5, with 7 bases lining up with TRBD2. This CDR3 spans 16 amino acids. CDR1 and CDR2 from the germline V gene are SNHLY and FYNNEI. V trimming: 4 bases; J trimming: 0 bases; junction bases outside the gene matches: 8.

V gene TRBV11-2 combines with J gene TRBJ1-6; TRBD1 matches at 10 bases. The junction had 11 bases not matched to a gene; V was cut back by 5 bases and J by 10 bases. Germline loops: CDR1 SGHAT, CDR2 FQNNGV. CDR3 length equals 16 residues. CDR3 sequence: CASSATGGQGGSPLHF. The CDR3 nucleotides are TGTGCCAGCAGCGCAACGGGAGGACAGGGGGGCTCACCCCTCCACTTT.

The chain couples TRBV14 to TRBJ2-1, with D uncertain. The ends were cut back, 0 bases at V and 15 bases at J, with 15 bases in the middle. Germline CDR1 reads SGHDN; CDR2 reads FVKESK. This CDR3 has 13 residues. The CDR3 DNA sequence: TGTGCCAGCAGCCAAGATCCCCCTACCCTGCTGTTCTTC. Its translation: CASSQDPPTLLFF.

The CDR3, as DNA: TGCGCCAGCAGCTCCGGCTACGAGCAGTACTTC. This sequence encodes CASSSGYEQYF. V is TRBV10-1 and J is TRBJ2-7; D remains ambiguous. The CDR3 has 11 amino acids. Trimming took off 6 bases at V and 3 bases at J, with 6 bases between the two ends. CDR1 WNHNN and CDR2 SYGVQD come from the germline V gene (reference sequence).

The chain carries TRBV2 and TRBJ1-1; perhaps TRBD1 as D (5 bases). Trimming took 3 bases from V and 1 from J, leaving 9 bases between them. Per the germline V gene, CDR1 is SNHLY and CDR2 is FYNNEI. The CDR3 runs to 14 residues. The CDR3 loop is CASSERGGNTEAFF. The CDR3 nucleotides are TGTGCCAGCAGTGAGCGGGGGGGGAACACTGAAGCTTTCTTT.

This rearrangement joins TRBV5-4 to TRBJ2-7; 8 bases are a match to TRBD1. There are 14 residues in the CDR3. Looked up from germline, CDR1 is SGHNT and CDR2 is YYREEE (reference sequence). V lost 2 bases to trimming and J lost 3 bases; unmatched junction nucleotides: 4. In DNA form, the CDR3 reads TGTGCCAGCAGCTTTGGGACAGGTCACTACGAGCAGTACTTC. This encodes CASSFGTGHYEQYF.

This clone was seen a handful of times. V gene TRBV15 combines with J gene TRBJ2-5; 9 positions agree with TRBD1. J gave up 3 bases and V 7 bases, and 6 bases lay outside the gene matches. This CDR3 spans 14 amino acids. The germline V gene has CDR1 LNHNV and CDR2 YYDKDF (reference sequence). The CDR3 protein is CATNAQGAKETQYF. The CDR3 DNA sequence: TGTGCCACCAACGCACAGGGGGCCAAAGAGACCCAGTACTTC.

The V and J genes are TRBV5-4 and TRBJ1-1; 10 nucleotides agree with TRBD1. Germline values: CDR1 SGHNT, CDR2 YYREEE (reference sequence). The CDR3 has 13 residues. Losses at the gene ends were 0 bases for V and 11 bases for J; bases not matched to a gene: 4. CDR3 DNA: TGTGCCAGCAGCTTGGGGGACAGGGGTATGGCTTTCTTT. As protein: CASSLGDRGMAFF.

Written as DNA, the CDR3 is TGTGCCAGCAGTAGCAGGGGGGAAAATAATTCACCCCTCCACTTT. It yields the protein CASSSRGENNSPLHF. The V and J genes are TRBV6-6 and TRBJ1-6; 7 nucleotides match TRBD1. Germline values: CDR1 MNHNY, CDR2 SVGAGI (reference sequence). The V segment lost 5 bases and the J segment 5 bases; nucleotides outside the gene matches: 6. CDR3 length: 15 residues.

This chain links TRBV19 with TRBJ1-1; D gene unclear. The CDR3 length is 12 residues. CDR1 is LNHDA, CDR2 SQIVND, per germline (reference sequence). Trimming took 4 bases from V and 10 from J, leaving 13 bases between them. The CDR3 loop reads CASSNAAKGAFF. The CDR3, as DNA: TGTGCCAGTAGTAACGCGGCTAAGGGAGCTTTCTTT.

CDR3 sequence reads: CASSRTGAYEQYF. CDR3 nucleotide sequence: TGTGCCAGCAGCCGCACAGGGGCCTACGAGCAGTACTTC. V usage is TRBV6-1 and J usage is TRBJ2-7; 7 bases match TRBD1. Germline-derived CDR1 and CDR2 are MNHNS and SASEGT. CDR3 length equals 13 residues. V dropped 6 bases and J dropped 2; count of bases not matched to a gene: 4.

This rearrangement joins TRBV10-3 to TRBJ2-2; D is ambiguous. Germline V gives CDR1 ENHRY, CDR2 SYGVKD. CDR3 length equals 16 residues. Trimming stripped 0 bases from V and 4 bases from J, with 12 bases between. This chain's CDR3 is CAISESKGRGTGELFF. For the CDR3, the DNA is TGTGCCATCAGTGAGTCCAAAGGGCGTGGCACCGGGGAGCTGTTTTTT.